This TCR beta chain was found in a study of human T cells and chemical hapten exposure. Study information: Patch tests delivered 0.01% DPC to the upper back and were evaluated at 6 days. Chiefly women, the patients showed alopecia areata, totalis or universalis. The study's findings and limits: No change in TCRs above 1 in 1000 frequency was produced by DPC sensitization.

This clonotype was recorded a few times. Its antigen is undetermined. Time point reported: patch test 3, about 24 weeks after DPC sensitization. The sample's treatment: therapeutic diphenylcyclopropenone sensitization with weekly scalp DPC. Blood sampling occurred before each patch-test application. Using its own MiXCR run on the RACE reads, TCRdb lists one record per CDR3 protein. In the table there are 90,000 to 110,000 distinct CDR3 sequences, less than 40% of which are singletons. The CDR3 extends over 17 amino acids. With 6 bases clipped from V and 6 bases from J, the junction kept 7 bases outside the gene matches.

J is TRBJ2-2 and V is TRBV12-3 or TRBV12-4; 16 bases align to TRBD2. The input for sequencing was whole blood, taken in connection with sensitization to the hapten diphenylcyclopropenone (DPC). This receptor was taken from a man between 35 and 55 years old with alopecia areata. Some clones in this sample may be carry-over from other donors' samples. CDR3 residues: CASRNLGTSGRAGELFF. Here the CDR3 DNA reads TGTGCCAGCAGAAACCTCGGGACTAGCGGGAGGGCCGGGGAGCTGTTTTTT.